The clone carrying this TCR beta chain was detected only a few times. The data were taken from a study of chemoradiotherapy in HPV16-positive cancers. Libraries were prepared by immunoSEQ multiplex PCR; TCRdb keeps only in-frame clonotypes and omits some of them. The data hold about 12,000 clones, with around 81% observed a single time. The V and J ends lost 5 bases and 7 bases, in that order; junction bases with no gene match: 8. The CDR3 contains 15 residues. Germline CDR1 and CDR2: SEHNR and FQNEAQ (reference sequence). This rearrangement joins TRBV7-9 to TRBJ1-2; 12 bases line up with TRBD1. Sample collection was performed from a patient who underwent chemoradiotherapy. This TCR was sampled from a human donor with HPV-associated anogenital cancer. The DNA of the CDR3 is TGTGCCAGCAGCGCGGCGGGACAGGGGGCTGGTGGCTACACCTTC. It is translated as CASSAAGQGAGGYTF.